The sequence of this TCR beta chain was determined in a study of cytomegalovirus exposure and HLA in healthy donors. Worth noting for this clone: Its target is not known.

Study-wide findings and caveats: Certain indistinguishable V segments, among them TRBV6-2 and TRBV6-3, were excluded. It was in a later analysis that TCR association rates were seen to vary by HLA locus, highest for DRB1 and lowest for HLA-C. What TCR beta sequences reportedly achieved was accurate prediction of HLA-A and HLA-B alleles in most subjects. Sequencing depth across donors, presence/absence analyses assumed, was roughly uniform.

Deletions cut 4 bases from V and 6 bases from J, with 7 bases between. The CDR3 is 11 amino acids. The germline gives CDR1 MRHNA, CDR2 SNTAGT. The PCR ran on 60 Vbeta and 13 Jbeta primers. Sequencing was performed with immunoSEQ multiplex PCR; in TCRdb, only in-frame clones are kept and a portion is missing. This sample has roughly 90,000 clones; approximately 84% occur once, and the top ten carry under 2.5%. Sequencing used PBMCs. V gene TRBV6-4 combines with J gene TRBJ2-7; D uncertain. The TCR originated in a man aged 18-30 years in good health and CMV-seronegative. In DNA, the CDR3 is TGTGCCAGCAGTGGCTATTGCGAGCAGTACTTC. Protein: CASSGYCEQYF.